This T cell receptor (beta chain) came from a study of tumor-infiltrating lymphocytes in primary liver carcinoma. Study-wide context: Stage T1-T3 N0M0 tumors measured about 4 to 10 cm at most. General study points: Tumor tissue displayed a significantly greater top-250-clone fraction than blood (p = 0.039). Tumor region pairs overlapped more than did tumor-adjacent and tumor-blood pairs.

On this clonotype: As yet, its antigen is unknown.

TCR beta cDNA came from roughly 0.45 ug total RNA, primed with a constant-region primer. Researchers made the TCR beta libraries by running three nested multiplex PCR rounds with slightly modified ARM-PCR. TCRdb reprocessed the multiplex PCR reads via MiXCR and lists one record per CDR3 protein. Seen here are more than 150,000 distinct CDR3 sequences, 60% observed once, and the top ten hold 65% to 80%. Germline DNA was also extracted, and blood RNA was taken from unsorted whole blood. Prior to surgery, about 4 milliliters of peripheral blood were drawn. The sequence came from a middle-aged man with primary liver carcinoma and hepatitis B virus infection. Sequencing was carried out using peripheral blood.

CDR3 bases: TGCGCCAGCAGCACGGACCCGACAGGGGAGCAGTACTTC. Residues: CASSTDPTGEQYF. The chain combines TRBV5-1 with TRBJ2-7; 7 bases agree with TRBD1. Germline CDR1 is SGHRS and CDR2 is YFSETQ. J lost 7 bases, V lost 4 bases, and 8 bases had no gene match. The CDR3 totals 13 residues.